A single sample gave rise to the 17 T cell receptor beta chains below, sequenced in a study of a mutant IDH1 vaccine in newly diagnosed glioma (dated by TCRdb to the early 2020s). Their antigens remain unidentified. Libraries were prepared through the immunoSEQ multiplex PCR assay. As stored in TCRdb, this immuneACCESS dataset retains in-frame rearrangements with V and J assigned. A fraction of the clones does not appear; measured against another copy, unresolved V genes explain less than half of the discrepancy, and the remainder lacks a known reason. Counted in this sample were roughly 69,000 clones; around nine tenths of them appeared once. The ten biggest clones cover 2% to 2.5% of the sample. According to the study, the label for this sample's time point signals: week 35, safety follow-up. A 20-mer mutant IDH1 peptide at 300 micrograms in Montanide made up each vaccine dose, which was injected subcutaneously together with topical imiquimod.

The material sequenced was PBMCs, taken from a glioma patient whose treatment included an IDH1 peptide vaccine. The receptors come from a man aged 25 to 40 with glioma.

The J gene is TRBJ2-7, the V gene TRBV19; D is uncertain. V was cut by 1 base and J by 2 bases, with 9 bases left in between. The CDR3 totals 14 residues. The germline gives CDR1 LNHDA, CDR2 SQIVND (reference sequence). The CDR3 DNA reads TGTGCCAGTAGTATAGTGGAGTGGCCCTACGAGCAGTACTTC. Translation gives CASSIVEWPYEQYF.

The V and J genes are TRBV21-1 and TRBJ1-6. TRBV21-1 is a listed pseudogene. The CDR3 is 17 amino acids. DNA of the CDR3: TGTGCCAGCAGCAAAGCGCTGATGGGAGTAAATAATTCACCCCTCCACTTT. Translating it yields CASSKALMGVNNSPLHF.

This clone has a handful of counts. V usage is TRBV5-4 and J usage is TRBJ1-1; 8 positions agree with TRBD1. Trimming removed 0 bases from V and 6 bases from J; junction bases left unmatched: 4. Germline CDR1 and CDR2: SGHNT and YYREEE (reference sequence). This CDR3 contains 14 residues. The CDR3, as DNA: TGTGCCAGCAGCTTGGTTGGCAGGGGGCCTGAAGCTTTCTTT. It translates to CASSLVGRGPEAFF.

This chain joins TRBV19 and TRBJ1-2; no definite D call. Germline-derived CDR1 and CDR2 are LNHDA and SQIVND (reference sequence). V dropped 8 bases and J dropped 3 bases, with 10 bases sitting between them. The CDR3 is made up of 12 amino acids. The CDR3 bases are TGTGCCAGTCTCCGGCGGGACTATGGCTACACCTTC. Its translation: CASLRRDYGYTF.

The chain couples TRBV19 to TRBJ2-1; 13 bases line up with TRBD2. The V and J ends lost 6 bases and 5 bases, in that order; junction bases with no gene match: 4. Germline CDR1 is LNHDA and CDR2 is SQIVND (reference sequence). The CDR3 extends over 15 amino acids. CDR3 sequence: CASSGLAGVHNEQFF. The CDR3 nucleotides read TGTGCCAGTAGCGGACTAGCGGGAGTACACAATGAGCAGTTCTTC.

This clone came up a few times. The V and J genes are TRBV9 and TRBJ1-1, with 7 positions matching TRBD1. Germline trimming cut 3 bases from V and 5 bases from J; bases unmatched to any gene: 7. Germline-derived CDR1 and CDR2 are SGDLS and YYNGEE. The CDR3 consists of 14 residues. CDR3 DNA: TGTGCCAGCAGCGGAACAGGGGTGGGAACTGAAGCTTTCTTT. This sequence encodes CASSGTGVGTEAFF.

The chain is built from TRBV25-1 and TRBJ2-2; TRBD2 matches 10 bases. The CDR3 has 15 residues. Germline lookup yields CDR1 MGHDK and CDR2 SYGVNS. Trimming removed 5 bases from V and 6 bases from J; junction bases left unmatched: 6. The CDR3 bases are TGTGCCAGCAGTCCGGGACTAGCGATCGCCGGGGAGCTGTTTTTT. It specifies CASSPGLAIAGELFF.

This chain links TRBV18 with TRBJ2-4; perhaps TRBD1 as D (6 bases). CDR3 size: 13 residues. Trimming took off 0 bases at V and 6 bases at J, with 6 bases between the two ends. Germline V gene data show CDR1 as KGHSH and CDR2 as LQKENI. As DNA, the CDR3 is TGTGCCAGCTCACCACCACAGGGAAACATTCAGTACTTC. The encoded protein is CASSPPQGNIQYF.

The chain uses TRBV7-9 and TRBJ1-2, with D uncertain. This CDR3 has 15 amino acids. V lost 10 bases, J lost 0 bases, and 18 bases lay in between. Germline V lookup: CDR1 SEHNR, CDR2 FQNEAQ (reference sequence). The CDR3 DNA follows: TGTGCCATCCTAGGCCCTCTCGATTCTAACTATGGCTACACCTTC. Its protein is CAILGPLDSNYGYTF. The full variable domain, completed using reference TRBV7-9 and TRBJ1-2, is DTGVSQNPRHKITKRGQNVTFRCDPISEHNRLYWYRQTLGQGPEFLTYFQNEAQLEKSRLLSDRFSAERPKGSFSTLEIQRTEQGDSAMYLCAILGPLDSNYGYTFGSGTRLTVV.

This chain uses TRBV2 with TRBJ1-2; 9 nucleotides align to TRBD1. CDR1 is SNHLY and CDR2 is FYNNEI in the germline V gene. V lost 6 bases and J lost 6; bases outside the gene matches: 11. This CDR3 has 15 residues. The CDR3 DNA reads as TGTGCCAGCAGCGTTCGGACAGGGGAAAGGGATGGCTACACCTTC. Its translation: CASSVRTGERDGYTF.

The chain couples TRBV9 to TRBJ1-3; D gene unclear. V lost 3 bases and J lost 4, with 8 bases in between. This CDR3 contains 13 residues. The germline gives CDR1 SGDLS, CDR2 YYNGEE. CDR3 protein: CASSATGGNTIYF. Here the CDR3 DNA reads TGTGCCAGCAGCGCGACGGGGGGAAACACCATATATTTT.

The chain joins TRBV28 to TRBJ1-2; D possibly corresponds to TRBD1 (5 bases). Per germline, CDR1 MDHEN and CDR2 SYDVKM. Trimming pared 6 bases from V and 8 bases from J, leaving 13 bases between. This CDR3 has 12 amino acids. The CDR3 region has the DNA TGTGCCAGCAGCAACCCGGGGCGGGGCTACACCTTC. Its protein is CASSNPGRGYTF.

V usage is TRBV30 and J usage is TRBJ2-3, with D unclear. The CDR3 totals 13 residues. Trimming left V 0 bases short and J 4 bases short, with 8 bases between. Germline-derived CDR1 and CDR2 are GTSNPN and SVGIG (reference sequence). The CDR3 loop is CAWSVRAADTQYF. The CDR3 DNA reads TGTGCCTGGAGTGTACGGGCCGCAGATACGCAGTATTTT.

The chain has TRBV7-8 and TRBJ1-1, with unresolved D. The CDR3 loop spans 13 amino acids. Germline-derived CDR1 and CDR2 are SGHVS and FQNEAQ. Trimming stripped 5 bases from V and 7 bases from J, with 14 bases between. The CDR3 is CASSVGIESEAFF. The CDR3 nucleotides are TGTGCCAGCAGCGTCGGGATAGAGAGTGAAGCTTTCTTT. Full variable domain (outside the CDR3, taken from reference TRBV7-8 and TRBJ1-1): GAGVSQSPRYKVAKRGQDVALRCDPISGHVSLFWYQQALGQGPEFLTYFQNEAQLDKSGLPSDRFFAERPEGSVSTLKIQRTQQEDSAVYLCASSVGIESEAFFGQGTRLTVV.

This rearrangement joins TRBV18 to TRBJ2-7; 7 positions agree with TRBD2. The CDR3 length is 14 residues. V dropped 0 bases and J dropped 1; count of bases not matched to a gene: 0. Germline CDR1 is KGHSH and CDR2 is LQKENI. CDR3 nucleotide sequence: TGTGCCAGCTCACCACCGGGGGGGTCCTACGAGCAGTACTTC. As protein: CASSPPGGSYEQYF.

The chain is built from TRBV29-1 and TRBJ1-1; no clear D. The germline V gene has CDR1 SQVTM and CDR2 ANQGSEA. The CDR3 sequence is 12 residues long. Deletions cut 5 bases from V and 0 bases from J, with 7 bases between. As DNA, the CDR3 is TGCAGCGTTTCACGTATGAACACTGAAGCTTTCTTT. This sequence encodes CSVSRMNTEAFF.

The V and J genes are TRBV4-3 and TRBJ1-2; D possibly corresponds to TRBD1 (6 bases). Germline-derived CDR1 and CDR2 are LGHNA and YSLEER. With 4 bases removed from V and 4 bases from J, the gap between germline ends came to 16 bases. The CDR3 loop spans 15 amino acids. For the CDR3, the DNA is TGCGCCAGCAGCCCGAGGGGGGGCTACGGCTATGGCTACACCTTC. This gives the protein CASSPRGGYGYGYTF.